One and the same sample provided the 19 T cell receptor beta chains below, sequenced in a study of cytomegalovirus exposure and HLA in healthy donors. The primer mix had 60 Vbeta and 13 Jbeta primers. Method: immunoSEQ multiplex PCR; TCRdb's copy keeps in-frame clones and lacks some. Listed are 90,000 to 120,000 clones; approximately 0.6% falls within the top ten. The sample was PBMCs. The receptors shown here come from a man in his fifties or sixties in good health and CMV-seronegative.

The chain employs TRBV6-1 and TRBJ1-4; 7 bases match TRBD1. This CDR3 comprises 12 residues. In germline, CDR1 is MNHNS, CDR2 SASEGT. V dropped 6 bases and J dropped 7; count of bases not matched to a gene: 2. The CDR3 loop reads CASRGTVEKLFF. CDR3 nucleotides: TGTGCCAGCAGGGGGACAGTTGAAAAACTGTTTTTT.

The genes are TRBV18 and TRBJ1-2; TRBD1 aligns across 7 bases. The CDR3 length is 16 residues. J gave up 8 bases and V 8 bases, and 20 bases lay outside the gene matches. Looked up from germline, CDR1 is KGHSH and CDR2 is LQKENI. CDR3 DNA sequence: TGTGCCAGCCCGCTAGAAGGACAGGCGTCGTTGTTCGGCTACACCTTC. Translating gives CASPLEGQASLFGYTF.

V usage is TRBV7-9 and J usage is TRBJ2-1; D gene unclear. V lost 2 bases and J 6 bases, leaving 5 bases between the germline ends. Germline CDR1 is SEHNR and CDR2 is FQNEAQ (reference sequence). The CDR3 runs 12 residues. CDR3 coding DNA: TGTGCCAGCAGCTTATCGGGCAATGAGCAGTTCTTC. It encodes CASSLSGNEQFF.

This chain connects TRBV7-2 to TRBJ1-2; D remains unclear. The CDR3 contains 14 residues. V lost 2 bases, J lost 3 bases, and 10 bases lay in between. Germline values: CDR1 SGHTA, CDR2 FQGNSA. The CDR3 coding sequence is TGTGCCAGCAGCTTATTATCCGGTGACTATGGCTACACCTTC. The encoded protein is CASSLLSGDYGYTF.

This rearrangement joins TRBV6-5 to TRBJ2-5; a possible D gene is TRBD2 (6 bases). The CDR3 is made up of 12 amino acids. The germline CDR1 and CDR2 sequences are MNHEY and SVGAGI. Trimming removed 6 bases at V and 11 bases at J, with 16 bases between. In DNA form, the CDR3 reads TGTGCCAGCAGCAATTTACGTCGGGAGCAGTACTTC. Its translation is CASSNLRREQYF.

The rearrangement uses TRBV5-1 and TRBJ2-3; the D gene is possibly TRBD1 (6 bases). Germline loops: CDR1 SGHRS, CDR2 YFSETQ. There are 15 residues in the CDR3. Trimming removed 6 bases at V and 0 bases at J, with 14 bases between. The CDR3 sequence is CASKRTAASTDTQYF. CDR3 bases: TGCGCCAGCAAACGGACAGCGGCTAGCACAGATACGCAGTATTTT.

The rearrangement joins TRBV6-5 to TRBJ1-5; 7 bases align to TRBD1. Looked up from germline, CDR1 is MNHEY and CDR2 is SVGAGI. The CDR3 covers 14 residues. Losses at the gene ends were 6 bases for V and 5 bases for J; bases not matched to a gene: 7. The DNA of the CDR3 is TGTGCCAGCAGCCGTGACAGGGTCGATCAGCCCCAGCATTTT. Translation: CASSRDRVDQPQHF.

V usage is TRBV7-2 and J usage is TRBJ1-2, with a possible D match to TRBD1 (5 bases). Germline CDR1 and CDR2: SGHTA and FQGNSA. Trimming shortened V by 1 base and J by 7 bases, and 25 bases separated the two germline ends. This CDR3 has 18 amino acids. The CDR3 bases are TGTGCCAGCAGCTTAGTCACATCCCCGGGACTGTTGGTGGGTGGCTACACCTTC. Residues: CASSLVTSPGLLVGGYTF.

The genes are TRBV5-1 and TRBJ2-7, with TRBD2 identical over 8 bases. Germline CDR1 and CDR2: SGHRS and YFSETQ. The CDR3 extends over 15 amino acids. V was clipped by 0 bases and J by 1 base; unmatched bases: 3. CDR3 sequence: CASSLGSGISYEQYF. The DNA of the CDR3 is TGCGCCAGCAGCTTGGGTAGCGGGATTTCCTACGAGCAGTACTTC.

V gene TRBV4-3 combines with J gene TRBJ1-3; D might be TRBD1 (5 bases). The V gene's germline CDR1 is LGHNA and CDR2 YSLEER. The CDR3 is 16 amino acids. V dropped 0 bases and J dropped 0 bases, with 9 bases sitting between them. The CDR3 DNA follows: TGCGCCAGCAGCCAAGATACAGGCCTCTCTGGAAACACCATATATTTT. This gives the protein CASSQDTGLSGNTIYF.

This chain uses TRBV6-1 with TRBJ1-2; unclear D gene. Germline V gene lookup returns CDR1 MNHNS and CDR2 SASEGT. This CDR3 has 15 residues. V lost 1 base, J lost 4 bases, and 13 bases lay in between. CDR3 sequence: CASSEDHSPIYGYTF. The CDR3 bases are TGTGCCAGCAGTGAAGATCACAGCCCGATCTATGGCTACACCTTC.

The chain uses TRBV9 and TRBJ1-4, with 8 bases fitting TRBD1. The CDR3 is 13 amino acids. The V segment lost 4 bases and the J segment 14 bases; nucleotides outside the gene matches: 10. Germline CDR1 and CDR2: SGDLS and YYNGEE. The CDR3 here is CASSKLGTGGLFF. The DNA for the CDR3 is TGTGCCAGCAGCAAACTCGGGACAGGTGGGCTGTTTTTT.

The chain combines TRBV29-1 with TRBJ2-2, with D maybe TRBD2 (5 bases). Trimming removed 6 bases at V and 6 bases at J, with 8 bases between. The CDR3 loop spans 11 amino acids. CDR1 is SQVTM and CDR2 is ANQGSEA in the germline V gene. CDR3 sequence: CSVGKAGELFF. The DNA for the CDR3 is TGCAGCGTCGGGAAGGCCGGGGAGCTGTTTTTT.

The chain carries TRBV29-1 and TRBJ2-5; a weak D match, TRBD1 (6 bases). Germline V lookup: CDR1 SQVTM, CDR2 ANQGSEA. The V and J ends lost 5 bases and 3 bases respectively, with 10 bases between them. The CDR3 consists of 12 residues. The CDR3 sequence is CSVRDTKETQYF. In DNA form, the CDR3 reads TGCAGCGTTCGGGACACAAAAGAGACCCAGTACTTC.

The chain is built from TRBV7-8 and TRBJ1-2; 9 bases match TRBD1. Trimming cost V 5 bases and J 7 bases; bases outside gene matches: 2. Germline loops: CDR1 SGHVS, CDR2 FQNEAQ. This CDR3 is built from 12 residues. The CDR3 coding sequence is TGTGCCAGCAGCATGACAGGGGGTGGCTACACCTTC. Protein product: CASSMTGGGYTF.

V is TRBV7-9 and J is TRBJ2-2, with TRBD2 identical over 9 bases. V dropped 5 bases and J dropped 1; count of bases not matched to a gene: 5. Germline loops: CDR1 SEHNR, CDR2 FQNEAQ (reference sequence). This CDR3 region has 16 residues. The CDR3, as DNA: TGTGCCAGCAGCCCATGGACTAGCGAGAACACCGGGGAGCTGTTTTTT. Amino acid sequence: CASSPWTSENTGELFF. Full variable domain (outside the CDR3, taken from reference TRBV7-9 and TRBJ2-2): DTGVSQNPRHKITKRGQNVTFRCDPISEHNRLYWYRQTLGQGPEFLTYFQNEAQLEKSRLLSDRFSAERPKGSFSTLEIQRTEQGDSAMYLCASSPWTSENTGELFFGEGSRLTVL.

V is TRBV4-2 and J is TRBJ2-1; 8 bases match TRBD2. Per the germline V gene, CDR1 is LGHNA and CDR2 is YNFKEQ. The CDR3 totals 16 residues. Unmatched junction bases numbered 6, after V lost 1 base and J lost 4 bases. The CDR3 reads CASSQAYSGAYNEQFF. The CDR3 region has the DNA TGTGCCAGCAGCCAAGCGTATAGCGGGGCGTACAATGAGCAGTTCTTC.

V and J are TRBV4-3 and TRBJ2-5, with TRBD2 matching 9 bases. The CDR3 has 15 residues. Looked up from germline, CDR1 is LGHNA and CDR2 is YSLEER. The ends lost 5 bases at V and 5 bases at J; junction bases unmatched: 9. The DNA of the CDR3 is TGCGCCAGCAGCGGTGGGCGGGAGGGCTGGGAGACCCAGTACTTC. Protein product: CASSGGREGWETQYF.

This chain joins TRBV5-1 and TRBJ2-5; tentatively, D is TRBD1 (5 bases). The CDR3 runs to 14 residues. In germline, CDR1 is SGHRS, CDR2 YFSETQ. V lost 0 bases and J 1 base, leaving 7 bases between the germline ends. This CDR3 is CASSLGQGQETQYF. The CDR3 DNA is TGCGCCAGCAGCTTGGGGCAGGGCCAAGAGACCCAGTACTTC.